This T cell receptor (beta chain) appears in the sequencing data of a study of cytotoxic CD8 clonotypes in ibrutinib-treated CLL. Whole-study findings and limits: Clonality measured at baseline exceeded age-matched healthy donors, tracking circulating CD8+ T-cell counts.

Produced via immunoSEQ multiplex PCR; TCRdb's table is partial and in-frame only. The table shows tens of thousands of clones, with roughly 49% occurring only once. With regard to this clone: The antigen is undetermined.

Trimming stripped 6 bases from V and 0 bases from J, with 14 bases between. Germline-derived CDR1 and CDR2 are MGHRA and YSYEKL. The CDR3 covers 16 residues. The chain carries TRBV4-1 and TRBJ2-2; D is ambiguous. Material: PBMCs, obtained before ibrutinib treatment. The clonotype was recovered from a human donor with chronic lymphocytic leukemia. The DNA for the CDR3 is TGCGCCAGCAGTTCGACTTCAAACGCGAACACCGGGGAGCTGTTTTTT. This translates into CASSSTSNANTGELFF.